The source of this T cell receptor beta chain is a study of blood T cell repertoires in COVID-19. Study-wide background: From the United States, Italy and Spain came samples of acute and convalescent COVID-19.

Deletions cut 1 base from V and 1 base from J, with 17 bases between. There are 17 residues in the CDR3. In germline, CDR1 is LNHDA, CDR2 SQIVND (reference sequence). Original handling: By means of reference gene primer amplification, nucleated cell counts were estimated. Clones were read by immunoSEQ multiplex PCR, and TCRdb kept only the in-frame ones, dropping some. V, J and clone size reflect that table, while D and trimming were determined from the DNA. The sample records some 150,000 clones, 86% being singletons. The chain joins TRBV19 to TRBJ2-7; TRBD1 is a possible D gene (5 bases). Sequenced input: peripheral blood. The sequence was collected from an elderly woman in a cohort sampled during active or convalescent COVID-19. CDR3 coding DNA: TGTGCCAGTAGTATAGCGCTCAGGGCGAGGTCGTCCTACGAGCAGTACTTC. Its protein product is CASSIALRARSSYEQYF.